This T cell receptor (beta chain) stems from a study of cytomegalovirus exposure and HLA in healthy donors. Overall study results and limits: A later analysis showed HLA-associated TCR beta chains outstripping equally common others in clonal expansion. Reportedly, a later analysis found an Asian-associated ancestry cluster had fewer N-insertions than the roughly 700-donor mean.

After removal of 1 base from V and 1 base from J, the junction contained 5 bases not matched to a gene. CDR3 length: 18 residues. Per the germline V gene, CDR1 is SEHNR and CDR2 is FQNEAQ (reference sequence). On this clone itself: The antigen is not known.

Primers included in the PCR were 60 Vbeta and 13 Jbeta primers. Profiling relied on immunoSEQ multiplex PCR, and the TCRdb table lists in-frame clones only, not all of them. In the table there are 180,000 or so clones, almost 80% of which are singletons. The source of this sequence is a man in his fifties in good health and CMV-seropositive. The chain carries TRBV7-9 and TRBJ2-5; 14 bases fit TRBD2. Specimen: PBMCs. CDR3 region: CASSLVFGLAGGQETQYF. The CDR3 bases are TGTGCCAGCAGCTTAGTCTTTGGACTAGCGGGGGGCCAAGAGACCCAGTACTTC. Using reference TRBV7-9 and TRBJ2-5 for the parts outside the CDR3, the full variable domain is DTGVSQNPRHKITKRGQNVTFRCDPISEHNRLYWYRQTLGQGPEFLTYFQNEAQLEKSRLLSDRFSAERPKGSFSTLEIQRTEQGDSAMYLCASSLVFGLAGGQETQYFGPGTRLLVL.